What follows are 15 T cell receptor beta chains derived from one specimen sequenced in a study of cytomegalovirus exposure and HLA in healthy donors. In the PCR, 60 Vbeta and 13 Jbeta primers were used. Profiling relied on immunoSEQ multiplex PCR, and the TCRdb table lists in-frame clones only, not all of them. The sample shows 150,000 to 200,000 clones, more than 65% of them seen only once. Sequenced sample: PBMCs. The receptors shown here come from a female donor in good health and CMV-seronegative.

This clone has a single count. This chain connects TRBV9 to TRBJ2-3, with TRBD1 as a possible D gene (6 bases). Trimming stripped 4 bases from V and 2 bases from J, with 14 bases between. Looked up from germline, CDR1 is SGDLS and CDR2 is YYNGEE. The CDR3 runs to 15 residues. In nucleotides, the CDR3 is TGTGCCAGCAGCTTAATTGACAGGTACACAGATACGCAGTATTTT. As protein: CASSLIDRYTDTQYF.

This clone showed up just once. V and J are TRBV6-6 and TRBJ2-2; D is unclear. Trimming removed 1 base at V and 6 bases at J, with 12 bases between. Germline CDR1 reads MNHNY; CDR2 reads SVGAGI (reference sequence). The CDR3 has 15 amino acids. In DNA, the CDR3 is TGTGCCAGCAGTTACTTAGTGTCGGTGGCCGGGGAGCTGTTTTTT. It is translated as CASSYLVSVAGELFF.

V and J are TRBV18 and TRBJ2-5; 10 nucleotides align to TRBD1. The closer fit of TRBJ2-7 to the DNA end suggests the J call may be wrong. The CDR3 length is 14 residues. Germline values: CDR1 KGHSH, CDR2 LQKENI. For the CDR3, the DNA is TGTGCCAGCTCACCATCGACAGGGGGCTCCGAGCAGTACTTC. Protein product: CASSPSTGGSEQYF.

The rearrangement uses TRBV6-5 and TRBJ2-1; 8 nucleotides align to TRBD1. The CDR3 sequence is 15 residues long. V trimming: 4 bases; J trimming: 7 bases; junction bases outside the gene matches: 9. From germline, CDR1 is MNHEY and CDR2 SVGAGI. The CDR3 DNA is TGTGCCAGCAGTTCCGACAGGGGCGCGAGTAATGAGCAGTTCTTC. It encodes CASSSDRGASNEQFF.

The V call is TRBV30, the J call TRBJ1-5, with TRBD1 identical over 9 bases. V lost 3 bases to trimming and J lost 4 bases; unmatched junction nucleotides: 19. Germline lookup yields CDR1 GTSNPN and CDR2 SVGIG (reference sequence). The CDR3 consists of 19 residues. The CDR3 region is CAWSESWTGVWGLNQPQHF. DNA of the CDR3: TGTGCCTGGAGCGAAAGCTGGACAGGGGTTTGGGGGCTAAATCAGCCCCAGCATTTT.

The chain links TRBV27 to TRBJ2-7; maybe TRBD1 (5 bases). Trimming stripped 1 base from V and 3 bases from J, with 16 bases between. CDR1 MNHEY and CDR2 SMNVEV come from the germline V gene (reference sequence). This CDR3 spans 16 amino acids. The CDR3 here is CASSLFQGSLYYEQYF. The CDR3 DNA follows: TGTGCCAGCAGTTTATTTCAGGGCAGTTTATACTACGAGCAGTACTTC.

This clone showed up just a few times. The chain recombines TRBV30 with TRBJ2-3, with 8 nucleotides matching TRBD1. From germline, CDR1 is GTSNPN and CDR2 SVGIG (reference sequence). This CDR3 has 13 residues. The V gene end was trimmed by 5 bases and the J gene end by 2 bases; junction bases not matched to a gene: 3. CDR3 loop: CAWGQGVTDTQYF. In DNA, the CDR3 is TGTGCCTGGGGACAGGGCGTCACAGATACGCAGTATTTT.

The chain recombines TRBV11-2 with TRBJ2-1, with a possible D match to TRBD1 (5 bases). CDR3 length: 13 amino acids. V was clipped by 3 bases and J by 7 bases, with 10 bases between them. Germline CDR1 reads SGHAT; CDR2 reads FQNNGV. The CDR3 coding sequence is TGTGCCAGCAGCTTGGGGCGGTGGAATGAGCAGTTCTTC. Amino acids: CASSLGRWNEQFF.

V is TRBV7-6 and J is TRBJ2-7; D remains unclear. This CDR3 spans 12 amino acids. The V end lost 2 bases, the J end lost 3 bases, and 5 bases lay between the germline ends. Germline-derived CDR1 and CDR2 are SGHVS and FNYEAQ. The CDR3 sequence: CASSLIGYEQYF. The CDR3 region has the DNA TGTGCCAGCAGCTTAATCGGCTACGAGCAGTACTTC.

This chain links TRBV25-1 with TRBJ2-1; tentatively, D is TRBD2 (6 bases). Trimming took 8 bases from V and 6 from J, leaving 8 bases between them. Germline values: CDR1 MGHDK, CDR2 SYGVNS. This CDR3 has 11 amino acids. The CDR3: CASWRGNEQFF. The CDR3 DNA reads as TGTGCCAGCTGGCGGGGCAATGAGCAGTTCTTC. The variable domain in full, with the rest retrieved from reference TRBV25-1 and TRBJ2-1, is EADIYQTPRYLVIGTGKKITLECSQTMGHDKMYWYQQDPGMELHLIHYSYGVNSTEKGDLSSESTVSRIRTEHFPLTLESARPSHTSQYLCASWRGNEQFFGPGTRLTVL.

Regarding this clone: Other DNA sequences within the sample encode an identical CDR3. The chain recombines TRBV5-1 with TRBJ2-7; 9 bases line up with TRBD1. J was trimmed by 0 bases and V by 7 bases; bases with no gene match: 5. The CDR3 is 14 amino acids. Germline loops: CDR1 SGHRS, CDR2 YFSETQ. The CDR3 DNA reads as TGCGCCAGCCGGGGACAGGGAAGCTCCTACGAGCAGTACTTC. It yields the protein CASRGQGSSYEQYF.

The chain is built from TRBV18 and TRBJ2-5; 7 bases map to TRBD1. J was trimmed by 5 bases and V by 2 bases; bases with no gene match: 5. Per germline, CDR1 KGHSH and CDR2 LQKENI. The CDR3 loop spans 14 amino acids. The CDR3 bases are TGTGCCAGCTCACCAGGGACAGCCTCTGAGACCCAGTACTTC. This translates into CASSPGTASETQYF. Using reference TRBV18 and TRBJ2-5 for the parts outside the CDR3, the full variable domain is NAGVMQNPRHLVRRRGQEARLRCSPMKGHSHVYWYRQLPEEGLKFMVYLQKENIIDESGMPKERFSAEFPKEGPSILRIQQVVRGDSAAYFCASSPGTASETQYFGPGTRLLVL.

The CDR3 coding sequence is TGTGCCAGCAGCCTAGCGGGAGCGAGAGATACGCAGTATTTT. Translating gives CASSLAGARDTQYF. The chain carries TRBV2 and TRBJ2-3; the match to TRBD2 covers 10 bases. J lost 5 bases, V lost 6 bases, and 5 bases had no gene match. Looked up from germline, CDR1 is SNHLY and CDR2 is FYNNEI. This CDR3 spans 14 amino acids. The entire variable domain, with the rest obtained from reference TRBV2 and TRBJ2-3, is as follows: EPEVTQTPSHQVTQMGQEVILRCVPISNHLYFYWYRQILGQKVEFLVSFYNNEISEKSEIFDDQFSVERPDGSNFTLKIRSTKLEDSAMYFCASSLAGARDTQYFGPGTRLTVL.

This chain links TRBV7-9 with TRBJ1-2; D is perhaps TRBD1 (6 bases). V shed 5 bases and J shed 2 bases, with 15 bases lying between them. Germline V CDR1 and CDR2: SEHNR, FQNEAQ (reference sequence). The CDR3 has 15 residues. CDR3 sequence (DNA): TGTGCCAGCAGCCCCCTGTGGGACACCAACTATGGCTACACCTTC. Amino acid sequence: CASSPLWDTNYGYTF.

The V call is TRBV29-1, the J call TRBJ2-2; 10 bases fit TRBD2. Germline V gene lookup returns CDR1 SQVTM and CDR2 ANQGSEA. The trim removed 7 bases at V and 4 bases at J, leaving 12 bases unmatched. CDR3 size: 16 residues. The CDR3 sequence: CSARSLAGEPTGELFF. CDR3 DNA: TGCAGCGCTAGGTCCCTAGCGGGAGAACCCACCGGGGAGCTGTTTTTT.